The 29 T cell receptor beta chains given below trace back to one sample, sequenced in a study of early T cells in non-severe SARS-CoV-2 infection. From the 5' RACE reads, TCRdb called clonotypes with MiXCR, one entry per CDR3 protein. The sample consists of under 95,000 distinct CDR3 sequences, more than 12% of them appearing once. The sequenced sample was whole blood. The receptors here all came from an adult who was a healthcare worker with PCR-confirmed SARS-CoV-2 infection or an uninfected control (not recorded which).

The table lists this clonotype with a few counts. The chain joins TRBV29-1 to TRBJ2-7, with 12 bases matching TRBD2. CDR3 length: 19 residues. Germline assignment: CDR1 SQVTM and CDR2 ANQGSEA. The trim removed 1 base at V and 5 bases at J, leaving 18 bases unmatched. CDR3 bases: TGCAGCGTTGAAGCGACGCTGGACCGGGCTAGCGGGAGGGCCCACGAGCAGTACTTC. Residues: CSVEATLDRASGRAHEQYF.

This clonotype was seen ten or more times. This sequence joins TRBV2 and TRBJ2-2; D unresolved. Germline V gene sequence: CDR1 SNHLY, CDR2 FYNNEI. V shed 4 bases and J shed 0 bases, with 9 bases lying between them. The CDR3 has 15 amino acids. Here the CDR3 reads CASSVGRANTGELFF. In DNA form, the CDR3 reads TGTGCCAGCAGTGTAGGCAGAGCGAACACCGGGGAGCTGTTTTTT.

This clonotype was seen a few times. This chain uses TRBV28 with TRBJ2-6, with TRBD1 matching over 7 bases. J was trimmed by 1 base and V by 3 bases; bases with no gene match: 3. The CDR3 runs to 16 residues. From germline, CDR1 is MDHEN and CDR2 SYDVKM. CDR3 loop: CASSFLGQSGANVLTF. Here the CDR3 DNA reads TGTGCCAGCAGTTTCCTGGGACAGTCTGGGGCCAACGTCCTGACTTTC. Full variable domain (remainder filled in from reference TRBV28 and TRBJ2-6): DVKVTQSSRYLVKRTGEKVFLECVQDMDHENMFWYRQDPGLGLRLIYFSYDVKMKEKGDIPEGYSVSREKKERFSLILESASTNQTSMYLCASSFLGQSGANVLTFGAGSRLTVL.

This chain links TRBV7-9 with TRBJ1-1; D is unclear. Germline V lookup: CDR1 SEHNR, CDR2 FQNEAQ (reference sequence). The CDR3 extends over 13 amino acids. V dropped 7 bases and J dropped 0 bases, with 9 bases sitting between them. DNA for the CDR3: TGTGCCAGCAATAGACACCTGAACACTGAAGCTTTCTTT. This encodes CASNRHLNTEAFF. Supplemented by reference TRBV7-9 and TRBJ1-1, the full variable domain reads DTGVSQNPRHKITKRGQNVTFRCDPISEHNRLYWYRQTLGQGPEFLTYFQNEAQLEKSRLLSDRFSAERPKGSFSTLEIQRTEQGDSAMYLCASNRHLNTEAFFGQGTRLTVV.

This chain joins TRBV5-1 and TRBJ2-3, with a weak D call TRBD1 (5 bases). CDR3 length: 14 residues. V was pared by 0 bases and J by 5 bases, with 10 bases between. Germline CDR1 and CDR2: SGHRS and YFSETQ. The CDR3 here is CASSLGGHLDTQYF. The CDR3 nucleotides are TGCGCCAGCAGCTTGGGCGGACACCTAGATACGCAGTATTTT. The variable domain in full, completed from reference TRBV5-1 and TRBJ2-3, reads KAGVTQTPRYLIKTRGQQVTLSCSPISGHRSVSWYQQTPGQGLQFLFEYFSETQRNKGNFPGRFSGRQFSNSRSEMNVSTLELGDSALYLCASSLGGHLDTQYFGPGTRLTVL.

This clonotype has a handful of counts. One end of the junction varies from germline; a read error may be responsible. The chain employs TRBV3-1 and TRBJ2-5; D might be TRBD2 (6 bases). The CDR3 is 17 residues long. The V gene's germline CDR1 is LGHDT and CDR2 YNNKEL (reference sequence). CDR3 in amino acids: CATSPRSAPAGRETQYF. The CDR3 coding sequence is TGTGCCACCAGCCCCCGGTCGGCCCCCGCGGGACGGGAGACCCAGTACTTC.

The sample holds a few counts of this clonotype. The chain combines TRBV7-9 with TRBJ2-1; D tentatively reads TRBD1 or TRBD2 (5 bases each). CDR1 is SEHNR and CDR2 is FQNEAQ in the germline V gene (reference sequence). The ends were cut back, 4 bases at V and 8 bases at J, with 18 bases in the middle. This CDR3 region has 15 residues. Written as DNA, the CDR3 is TGTGCCAGCAGCTCCGGGACCCACCGCTCCGATGAGCAGTTCTTC. This gives the protein CASSSGTHRSDEQFF. Full variable domain (outside the CDR3, taken from reference TRBV7-9 and TRBJ2-1): DTGVSQNPRHKITKRGQNVTFRCDPISEHNRLYWYRQTLGQGPEFLTYFQNEAQLEKSRLLSDRFSAERPKGSFSTLEIQRTEQGDSAMYLCASSSGTHRSDEQFFGPGTRLTVL.

This clonotype was seen a handful of times. V gene TRBV29-1 combines with J gene TRBJ1-1, with D unclear. Germline loops: CDR1 SQVTM, CDR2 ANQGSEA. With 4 bases removed from V and 0 bases from J, the gap between germline ends came to 12 bases. This CDR3 spans 14 amino acids. The CDR3 DNA reads as TGCAGCGTTGGATGGACCTTTATGAACACTGAAGCTTTCTTT. The encoded protein is CSVGWTFMNTEAFF. The entire variable domain, with the rest obtained from reference TRBV29-1 and TRBJ1-1, is as follows: SAVISQKPSRDICQRGTSLTIQCQVDSQVTMMFWYRQQPGQSLTLIATANQGSEATYESGFVIDKFPISRPNLTFSTLTVSNMSPEDSSIYLCSVGWTFMNTEAFFGQGTRLTVV.

The chain couples TRBV3-1 to TRBJ1-5; D unresolved. The CDR3 is 13 amino acids. Germline V gene lookup returns CDR1 LGHDT and CDR2 YNNKEL (reference sequence). Trimming left V 1 base short and J 5 bases short, with 6 bases between. CDR3 loop: CASSQVGDQPQHF. CDR3 nucleotide sequence: TGTGCCAGCAGCCAAGTCGGGGATCAGCCCCAGCATTTT.

This clonotype was observed a few times. The chain is built from TRBV6-5 and TRBJ1-2, with D possibly matching TRBD1 (5 bases). This CDR3 contains 15 residues. The V gene lost 5 bases and the J gene lost 4 bases, with 17 bases spanning the gap. CDR1 and CDR2 (germline): MNHEY, SVGAGI. The CDR3 DNA sequence: TGTGCCAGCAGTACCAACCCGGGGCAGACCTATGGCTACACCTTC. Residues: CASSTNPGQTYGYTF.

The rearrangement uses TRBV29-1 and TRBJ2-7; D is uncertain. The CDR3 extends over 13 amino acids. The V and J ends lost 5 bases and 7 bases respectively, with 18 bases between them. Germline loops: CDR1 SQVTM, CDR2 ANQGSEA. The CDR3 DNA is TGCAGCGTTTGTACACAGTTCGTCGGGGAGCAGTACTTC. Its translation is CSVCTQFVGEQYF.

Ten or more counts support this clonotype. The chain links TRBV11-2 to TRBJ2-7; possible D gene TRBD2, 6 bases. Trimming left V 0 bases short and J 6 bases short, with 9 bases between. Germline CDR1 reads SGHAT; CDR2 reads FQNNGV. The CDR3 has 13 residues. This CDR3 is CASSLEKGGEQYF. CDR3 nucleotides: TGTGCCAGCAGCTTAGAAAAGGGAGGCGAGCAGTACTTC.

In this sample, this clonotype turned up a few times. The chain uses TRBV6-6 and TRBJ2-1; 7 bases align to TRBD2. The germline V gene has CDR1 MNHNY and CDR2 SVGAGI (reference sequence). This CDR3 is built from 13 residues. The V and J ends lost 11 bases and 5 bases, in that order; junction bases with no gene match: 9. The CDR3 DNA reads as TGTGCCTGCCGCAGGAGCGGGAACAATGAGCAGTTCTTC. Translated, it gives CACRRSGNNEQFF.

Notes on this clonotype: A read error may be the cause here, since a much bigger clone is one base away. The V and J genes are TRBV5-6 and TRBJ2-5; D uncertain. The CDR3 is made up of 13 amino acids. Germline V CDR1 and CDR2: SGHDT, YYEEEE. The V and J ends lost 1 base and 2 bases respectively, with 6 bases between them. CDR3 DNA sequence: TGTGCCAGCAGCTTGCGCTGGCAAGAGACCCAGTACTTC. Its translation is CASSLRWQETQYF. The full variable domain, rest sourced from reference TRBV5-6 and TRBJ2-5, is DAGVTQSPTHLIKTRGQQVTLRCSPKSGHDTVSWYQQALGQGPQFIFQYYEEEERQRGNFPDRFSGHQFPNYSSELNVNALLLGDSALYLCASSLRWQETQYFGPGTRLLVL.

This rearrangement joins TRBV11-2 to TRBJ2-3; the match to TRBD2 covers 10 bases. V trimming: 5 bases; J trimming: 6 bases; junction bases outside the gene matches: 11. The CDR3 length is 16 residues. CDR1 is SGHAT, CDR2 FQNNGV, per germline. The CDR3 DNA reads as TGTGCCAGCAGCAGAACTAGCGGGACGGCAGGCGATACGCAGTATTTT. It codes for CASSRTSGTAGDTQYF.

This clonotype was observed a handful of times. V gene TRBV2 combines with J gene TRBJ2-1, with 9 nucleotides matching TRBD1. Germline loops: CDR1 SNHLY, CDR2 FYNNEI. Germline trimming cut 6 bases from V and 6 bases from J; bases unmatched to any gene: 15. The CDR3 is 17 residues long. Here the CDR3 reads CASSEFLPGQGINEQFF. CDR3 DNA sequence: TGTGCCAGCAGCGAATTCCTCCCGGGACAGGGTATCAATGAGCAGTTCTTC.

The V and J genes are TRBV28 and TRBJ1-5; D is perhaps TRBD1 (5 bases). CDR1 and CDR2 (germline): MDHEN, SYDVKM. The V and J ends lost 10 bases and 7 bases respectively, with 14 bases between them. This CDR3 comprises 12 residues. The chain's CDR3 is CATTTGRQPQHF. The CDR3, as DNA: TGTGCCACTACTACAGGAAGGCAGCCCCAGCATTTT.

Only a few counts were recorded for this clonotype. V is TRBV28 and J is TRBJ1-1; 8 bases align to TRBD1. The CDR3 totals 14 residues. CDR1 MDHEN and CDR2 SYDVKM come from the germline V gene. The ends lost 2 bases at V and 7 bases at J; junction bases unmatched: 6. The CDR3 DNA sequence: TGTGCCAGCAGTTTAGGGGACAGGACTGGTGAAGCTTTCTTT. It specifies CASSLGDRTGEAFF.

The chain joins TRBV5-1 to TRBJ1-1, with D perhaps matching TRBD1 (6 bases). Germline lookup yields CDR1 SGHRS and CDR2 YFSETQ. The CDR3 is 15 residues long. Trimming cost V 0 bases and J 1 base, with 10 bases left between them. CDR3 sequence (DNA): TGCGCCAGCAGCTTGGACAGGGTGCGGAACACTGAAGCTTTCTTT. Protein sequence: CASSLDRVRNTEAFF.

The genes are TRBV19 and TRBJ1-2; maybe TRBD1 (5 bases). Germline V gene sequence: CDR1 LNHDA, CDR2 SQIVND (reference sequence). This CDR3 is built from 11 residues. V was shortened by 7 bases and J by 6 bases, with 9 bases between the two germline ends. The CDR3 DNA sequence: TGTGCCAGTACGGGACCTGATGGCTACACCTTC. Amino acid sequence: CASTGPDGYTF.

This clonotype turned up a few times. The chain employs TRBV2 and TRBJ2-3, with D tentatively TRBD1 (6 bases). The CDR3 consists of 14 residues. The V gene's germline CDR1 is SNHLY and CDR2 FYNNEI. V lost 6 bases and J lost 3, with 13 bases in between. As DNA, the CDR3 is TGTGCCAGCAGGGAACAGGGCTTTACAGATACGCAGTATTTT. This gives the protein CASREQGFTDTQYF.

This clonotype was counted at least ten times. This chain links TRBV25-1 with TRBJ2-3; D remains ambiguous. Trimming shortened V by 5 bases and J by 2 bases, and 11 bases separated the two germline ends. Germline loops: CDR1 MGHDK, CDR2 SYGVNS. The CDR3 is made up of 14 amino acids. The CDR3 sequence is CASSLAASTDTQYF. The CDR3 DNA is TGTGCCAGCAGTCTGGCAGCCTCCACAGATACGCAGTATTTT.

The chain combines TRBV7-2 with TRBJ2-3; 11 bases are a match to TRBD2. The length of the CDR3 is 15 residues. J gave up 4 bases and V 7 bases, and 7 bases lay outside the gene matches. Germline V gene sequence: CDR1 SGHTA, CDR2 FQGNSA. CDR3 amino acids: CASTRASGRSDTQYF. The DNA of the CDR3 is TGTGCCAGCACCCGGGCTAGCGGGAGGTCAGATACGCAGTATTTT. Full variable domain (remainder filled in from reference TRBV7-2 and TRBJ2-3): GAGVSQSPSNKVTEKGKDVELRCDPISGHTALYWYRQSLGQGLEFLIYFQGNSAPDKSGLPSDRFSAERTGGSVSTLTIQRTQQEDSAVYLCASTRASGRSDTQYFGPGTRLTVL.

The chain uses TRBV2 and TRBJ2-1; D is possibly TRBD2 (5 bases). This CDR3 is built from 11 residues. Germline lookup yields CDR1 SNHLY and CDR2 FYNNEI. Between the trimmed V and J ends, which lost 9 bases and 5 bases, there was a span of 8 bases. CDR3 region: CARLGDNEQFF. The CDR3 region has the DNA TGTGCCAGACTAGGTGACAATGAGCAGTTCTTC.

This clonotype turned up a few times. This chain links TRBV7-3 with TRBJ2-2; D unclear. CDR3 length: 15 amino acids. Germline V gives CDR1 SGHTA, CDR2 FQGTGA. V lost 4 bases and J 5 bases, leaving 14 bases between the germline ends. The CDR3 sequence is CASSSSARITGELFF. The DNA of the CDR3 is TGTGCCAGCAGCTCCTCCGCAAGAATTACCGGGGAGCTGTTTTTT.

V usage is TRBV28 and J usage is TRBJ2-1; 11 nucleotides align to TRBD2. The CDR3 loop spans 15 amino acids. CDR1 is MDHEN, CDR2 SYDVKM, per germline. V was clipped by 10 bases and J by 0 bases; unmatched bases: 5. Here the CDR3 DNA reads TGTGCCATCACTAGCGGGGGAAACTCCTACAATGAGCAGTTCTTC. This gives the protein CAITSGGNSYNEQFF.

The chain links TRBV6-5 to TRBJ2-3; D gene uncertain. The CDR3 runs 12 residues. V gave up 5 bases and J gave up 2 bases, with 5 bases separating them. The V gene's germline CDR1 is MNHEY and CDR2 SVGAGI. The CDR3 DNA is TGTGCCAGCAGTAACCCCACAGATACGCAGTATTTT. It is translated as CASSNPTDTQYF.

This clonotype was recorded many times. The chain links TRBV6-6 to TRBJ1-3; 8 bases match TRBD1. The CDR3 runs to 16 residues. V lost 2 bases and J lost 3; bases outside the gene matches: 6. The germline CDR1 and CDR2 sequences are MNHNY and SVGAGI (reference sequence). The chain's CDR3 is CASSYQGARIGNTIYF. CDR3 DNA sequence: TGTGCCAGCAGTTACCAGGGGGCGAGGATTGGAAACACCATATATTTT.

The chain is built from TRBV7-9 and TRBJ2-1; 7 bases agree with TRBD2. This CDR3 spans 16 amino acids. Germline assignment: CDR1 SEHNR and CDR2 FQNEAQ (reference sequence). The J segment lost 3 bases and the V segment lost 4 bases, leaving 9 bases of the junction unmatched. The DNA of the CDR3 is TGTGCCAGCAGCTCCCGTCCGGGAGGAGACTACAATGAGCAGTTCTTC. It yields the protein CASSSRPGGDYNEQFF.